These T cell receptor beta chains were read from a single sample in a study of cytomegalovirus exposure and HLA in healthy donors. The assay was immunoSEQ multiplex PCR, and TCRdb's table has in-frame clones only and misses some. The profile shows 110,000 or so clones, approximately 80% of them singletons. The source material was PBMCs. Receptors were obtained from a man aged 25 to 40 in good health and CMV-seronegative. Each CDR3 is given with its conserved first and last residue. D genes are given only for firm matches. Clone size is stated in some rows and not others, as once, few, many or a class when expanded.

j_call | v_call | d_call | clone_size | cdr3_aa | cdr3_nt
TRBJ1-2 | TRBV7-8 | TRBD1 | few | CASSLSLGQDYGYTF | TGTGCCAGCAGCTTAAGTCTGGGACAGGACTATGGCTACACCTTC
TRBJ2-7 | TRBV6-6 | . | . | CASSQRQTGYEQYF | TGTGCCAGCAGTCAAAGACAGACCGGCTACGAGCAGTACTTC
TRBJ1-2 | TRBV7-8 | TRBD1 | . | CASSLGLRTGWNYGYTF | TGTGCCAGCAGCTTAGGACTGCGGACAGGGTGGAACTATGGCTACACCTTC
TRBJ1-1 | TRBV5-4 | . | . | CASSLALTGNTEAFF | TGTGCCAGCAGCTTGGCATTAACAGGAAACACTGAAGCTTTCTTT
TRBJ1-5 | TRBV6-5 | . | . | CASSVTVHSNQPQHF | TGTGCCAGCAGCGTGACAGTACATAGCAATCAGCCCCAGCATTTT
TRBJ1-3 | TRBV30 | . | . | CAWSISGGSTIYF | TGTGCCTGGAGTATCTCTGGAGGAAGCACCATATATTTT
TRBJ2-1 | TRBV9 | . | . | CASSVAYSAFYNEQFF | TGTGCCAGCAGCGTAGCTTACTCCGCCTTTTACAATGAGCAGTTCTTC
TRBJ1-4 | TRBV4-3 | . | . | CASSQVWGGGKEKLFF | TGCGCCAGCAGCCAAGTGTGGGGAGGAGGGAAAGAAAAACTGTTTTTT
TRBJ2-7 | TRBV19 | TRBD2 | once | CASGTSGRYEQYF | TGTGCCAGTGGGACTAGCGGGAGGTACGAGCAGTACTTC
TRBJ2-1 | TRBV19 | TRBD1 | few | CASSIGQGGSYNEQFF | TGTGCCAGTAGTATCGGACAGGGGGGGTCCTACAATGAGCAGTTCTTC